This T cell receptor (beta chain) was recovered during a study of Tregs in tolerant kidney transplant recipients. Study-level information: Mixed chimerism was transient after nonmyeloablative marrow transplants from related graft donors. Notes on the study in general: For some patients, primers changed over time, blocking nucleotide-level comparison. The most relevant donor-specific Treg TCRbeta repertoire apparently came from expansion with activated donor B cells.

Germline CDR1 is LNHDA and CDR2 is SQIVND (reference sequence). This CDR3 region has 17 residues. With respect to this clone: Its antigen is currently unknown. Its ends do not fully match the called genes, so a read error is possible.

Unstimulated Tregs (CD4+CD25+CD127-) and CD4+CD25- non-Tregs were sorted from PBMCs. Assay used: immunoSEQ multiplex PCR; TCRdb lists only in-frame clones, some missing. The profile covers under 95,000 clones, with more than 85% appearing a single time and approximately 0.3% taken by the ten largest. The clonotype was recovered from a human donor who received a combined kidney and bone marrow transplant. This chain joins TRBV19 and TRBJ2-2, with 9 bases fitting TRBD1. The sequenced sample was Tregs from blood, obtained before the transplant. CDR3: CASSPSPGQGSTGEPFF. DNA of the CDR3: TGTGCCAGTAGCCCTAGTCCGGGACAGGGAAGCACCGGGGAGCCGTTTTTT.